Listed below are T cell receptor beta chains from one sample, sequenced in a study of T cells in localized non-small cell lung cancer. Method: immunoSEQ multiplex PCR; TCRdb's copy keeps in-frame clones and lacks some. This sample has about 78,000 clones, with 84% found just once. Sequencing was performed on peripheral blood, taken before any cancer treatment. The source of these receptors is a man aged 40 to 69 with stage I lung adenocarcinoma. CDR3s leave out the opening cysteine and the closing phenylalanine or tryptophan. A D gene is named only where the DNA matches it firmly.

>TRBV5-4|TRBD1
ASRDGAGGSSYNEQF
>TRBV15|.
ATSRDSADTQY
>TRBV9|.
ASSVDYNEQF
>TRBV11-2|.
ASSLDRNGEQF
>TRBV19|TRBD1
ATGTGLYEQY
>TRBV5-1|.
ASSFLGTDSPLH
>TRBV28|TRBD1
ASSTPGQGAINGYT
>TRBV25-1|.
ASSELGQNYGYT
>TRBV2|.
ASRVEGSGAEAF
>TRBV7-9|.
ASTKSGTSADTQY
>TRBV18|TRBD1
ASSLGQGMAYEQY
>TRBV9|TRBD2
ASSPQLAASYEQY
>TRBV5-1|.
ASSLDDGSGNTIY
>TRBV27|.
ASRGDADEQY
>TRBV6-6|TRBD1
ASSFRTGMDTQY
>TRBV7-3|.
ASSYLSRGLTDTQY